This T cell receptor beta chain was profiled in a study of blood T cells in healthy people across ages. Primers used in a second PCR of about 7 to 12 cycles were a sample-barcoded 5' primer and a J-beta primer mix. TCRdb used MiXCR to reprocess the 5' RACE reads, holding one entry per CDR3 protein. The sample records roughly 800,000 distinct CDR3 sequences, 58% being singletons. CDR3 length: 13 residues. Germline lookup yields CDR1 MGHRA and CDR2 YSYEKL. V lost 4 bases to trimming and J lost 5 bases, with 12 bases between them. The count of this clonotype is one. The rearrangement links TRBV4-1 to TRBJ2-7; D might be TRBD2 (5 bases). Sample: blood. This clonotype was sampled from a man younger than 45 in good health. The CDR3: CASSREGRDEQYF. The DNA of the CDR3 is TGCGCCAGCAGCCGAGAAGGGCGGGACGAGCAGTACTTC.